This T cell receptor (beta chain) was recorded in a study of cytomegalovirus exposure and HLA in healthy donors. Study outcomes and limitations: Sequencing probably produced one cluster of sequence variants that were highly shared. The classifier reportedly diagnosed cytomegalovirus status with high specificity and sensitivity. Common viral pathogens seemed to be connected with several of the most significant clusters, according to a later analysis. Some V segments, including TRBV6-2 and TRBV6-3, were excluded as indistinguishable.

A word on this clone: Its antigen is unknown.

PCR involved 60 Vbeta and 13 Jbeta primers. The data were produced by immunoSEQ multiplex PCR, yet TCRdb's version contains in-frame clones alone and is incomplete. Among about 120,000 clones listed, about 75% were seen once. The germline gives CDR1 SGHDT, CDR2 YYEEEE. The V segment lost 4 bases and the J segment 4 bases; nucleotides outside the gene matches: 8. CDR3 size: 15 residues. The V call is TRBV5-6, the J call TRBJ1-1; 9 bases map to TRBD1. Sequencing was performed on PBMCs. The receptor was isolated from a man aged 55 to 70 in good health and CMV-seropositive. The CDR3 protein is CASSPPGQGFTEAFF. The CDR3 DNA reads TGTGCCAGCAGCCCTCCGGGACAGGGTTTCACTGAAGCTTTCTTT.